The 32 T cell receptor beta chains given below trace back to one sample, sequenced in a study of T cell responses to AZD1222 COVID-19 vaccine. Here immunoSEQ multiplex PCR was the method, and the copy in TCRdb shows in-frame clones only, minus some. This table holds roughly 100,000 clones, 90% found once. Sequences were derived from peripheral blood, sampled on day 0 of AZD1222 vaccination. All receptors come from an adult in good health.

In its sample, this clone was seen a few times. The chain has TRBV5-1 and TRBJ1-6; D not certain. V lost 2 bases to trimming and J lost 7 bases, with 7 bases between them. The CDR3 has 13 amino acids. Germline CDR1 reads SGHRS; CDR2 reads YFSETQ. CDR3 residues: CASSLDGNSPLHF. The CDR3 region has the DNA TGCGCCAGCAGCTTAGACGGGAATTCACCCCTCCACTTT.

The J gene is TRBJ1-5, the V gene TRBV4-1; TRBD1 matches 8 bases. Germline values: CDR1 MGHRA, CDR2 YSYEKL. V trimming: 2 bases; J trimming: 5 bases; junction bases outside the gene matches: 5. The CDR3 has 15 residues. The CDR3 DNA follows: TGCGCCAGCAGCCAATATCAACAGGGGGATCAGCCCCAGCATTTT. This translates into CASSQYQQGDQPQHF.

The V gene is TRBV10-3, the J gene TRBJ2-1; the match to TRBD2 covers 7 bases. The V and J ends lost 10 bases and 7 bases, in that order; junction bases with no gene match: 10. The germline V gene has CDR1 ENHRY and CDR2 SYGVKD. This CDR3 region has 13 residues. CDR3 sequence: CATWDYEGNEQFF. The CDR3 bases are TGTGCCACCTGGGACTATGAGGGAAATGAGCAGTTCTTC.

The chain uses TRBV6-5 and TRBJ1-5, with 8 bases identical to TRBD1. The V and J ends lost 6 bases and 1 base, in that order; junction bases with no gene match: 2. CDR3 length: 14 residues. Germline V gene data show CDR1 as MNHEY and CDR2 as SVGAGI. The CDR3 DNA is TGTGCCAGCAGGCAGGGGGCGAGCAATCAGCCCCAGCATTTT. Protein: CASRQGASNQPQHF.

This clone was detected once. The CDR3 spells CASSFTPKYLHF. CDR3 coding DNA: TGTGCCAGCAGTTTTACCCCCAAGTACCTCCACTTT. This chain joins TRBV12-3 or TRBV12-4 and TRBJ1-6; no firm D call. V lost 3 bases, J lost 15 bases, and 12 bases lay in between. The length of the CDR3 is 12 residues.

Points on this clone: At the DNA level, this CDR3 is encoded by other sequences in the same sample as well. The chain recombines TRBV24-1 with TRBJ2-7, with 8 bases fitting TRBD1. V dropped 4 bases and J dropped 4; count of bases not matched to a gene: 2. Germline V lookup: CDR1 KGHDR, CDR2 SFDVKD. This CDR3 contains 13 residues. The CDR3: CATSDGQGYEQYF. The CDR3 nucleotides read TGTGCCACCAGTGACGGACAGGGATACGAGCAGTACTTC.

This clone appeared a single time. The rearrangement links TRBV19 to TRBJ1-5; D gene uncertain. V was pared by 5 bases and J by 1 base, with 15 bases between. CDR1 and CDR2 from the germline V gene are LNHDA and SQIVND (reference sequence). The CDR3 sequence is 16 residues long. The CDR3 nucleotides read TGTGCCAGTAGTCTCCGATCCGGACGGAGCAATCAGCCCCAGCATTTT. Protein: CASSLRSGRSNQPQHF.

V usage is TRBV4-2 and J usage is TRBJ2-2, with a weak D call TRBD1 (5 bases). The V end lost 0 bases, the J end lost 7 bases, and 6 bases lay between the germline ends. Germline V gives CDR1 LGHNA, CDR2 YNFKEQ. The CDR3 is 13 amino acids. The CDR3 spells CASSQDQGGELFF. The CDR3 bases are TGTGCCAGCAGCCAAGACCAGGGCGGGGAGCTGTTTTTT.

The chain carries TRBV6-2 or TRBV6-3 and TRBJ1-2; D unresolved. The CDR3 contains 14 residues. V was pared by 5 bases and J by 5 bases, with 15 bases between. CDR1 is MNHEY and CDR2 is SVGEGT in the germline V gene. The CDR3 loop is CASSEGGEEYGYTF. The CDR3 nucleotides are TGTGCCAGCAGTGAGGGTGGAGAAGAATATGGCTACACCTTC.

The chain has TRBV7-6 and TRBJ1-3; D is ambiguous. CDR1 and CDR2 from the germline V gene are SGHVS and FNYEAQ. The V end was cut by 5 bases, the J end by 0 bases, with 11 bases between. The CDR3 loop spans 15 amino acids. CDR3 nucleotide sequence: TGTGCCAGCAGCCTTACCCGTCCCTCTGGAAACACCATATATTTT. Protein: CASSLTRPSGNTIYF.

This clone was recorded only once. The rearrangement uses TRBV7-9 and TRBJ1-2; D is perhaps TRBD1 (5 bases). CDR3 length: 15 residues. V shed 5 bases and J shed 7 bases, with 20 bases lying between them. Germline loops: CDR1 SEHNR, CDR2 FQNEAQ (reference sequence). CDR3 nucleotides: TGTGCCAGCAGCCCTACCGGGGGGTTGGTCGCTGGCTACACCTTC. Its translation: CASSPTGGLVAGYTF.

The chain uses TRBV15 and TRBJ2-6; D call uncertain. The ends were cut back, 0 bases at V and 1 base at J, with 4 bases in the middle. Per the germline V gene, CDR1 is LNHNV and CDR2 is YYDKDF (reference sequence). This CDR3 is 15 amino acids long. The CDR3 spells CATSRDLSGANVLTF. CDR3 nucleotide sequence: TGTGCCACCAGCAGAGATCTGTCTGGGGCCAACGTCCTGACTTTC.

The J gene is TRBJ1-1, the V gene TRBV28, with a tentative D call TRBD1 (6 bases). CDR3 length equals 14 residues. V was pared by 4 bases and J by 0 bases, with 9 bases between. The V gene's germline CDR1 is MDHEN and CDR2 SYDVKM. The CDR3 loop reads CASSSDRLNTEAFF. The CDR3 nucleotides are TGTGCCAGCAGTTCCGACAGGTTGAACACTGAAGCTTTCTTT.

The chain joins TRBV20-1 to TRBJ1-2; 10 bases map to TRBD1. The CDR3 covers 16 residues. Germline-derived CDR1 and CDR2 are DFQATT and SNEGSKA (reference sequence). Trimming removed 3 bases from V and 0 bases from J; junction bases left unmatched: 7. The DNA for the CDR3 is TGCAGTGCTAGTAGGGCGGGACAGGGGACTAACTATGGCTACACCTTC. Translating gives CSASRAGQGTNYGYTF.

This chain joins TRBV27 and TRBJ1-1, with D tentatively TRBD1 (5 bases). V was shortened by 7 bases and J by 3 bases, with 12 bases between the two germline ends. The CDR3 extends over 13 amino acids. Germline CDR1 is MNHEY and CDR2 is SMNVEV (reference sequence). As DNA, the CDR3 is TGTGCCAGCATTGGGCAGGGTGACACTGAAGCTTTCTTT. Encoded protein: CASIGQGDTEAFF.

The chain has TRBV11-2 and TRBJ2-7, with D perhaps matching TRBD2 (5 bases). This CDR3 is built from 15 residues. The germline V and J ends were trimmed by 5 bases and 0 bases, with 14 bases remaining between them. Germline V gene data show CDR1 as SGHAT and CDR2 as FQNNGV. CDR3: CASSQRTGSSYEQYF. The CDR3 DNA follows: TGTGCCAGCAGCCAGCGGACTGGAAGCTCCTACGAGCAGTACTTC. Full variable domain (missing parts from reference TRBV11-2 and TRBJ2-7): EAGVAQSPRYKIIEKRQSVAFWCNPISGHATLYWYQQILGQGPKLLIQFQNNGVVDDSQLPKDRFSAERLKGVDSTLKIQPAKLEDSAVYLCASSQRTGSSYEQYFGPGTRLTVT.

The chain recombines TRBV7-2 with TRBJ2-1; possibly TRBD2 for D (6 bases). Trimming removed 4 bases from V and 5 bases from J, with 9 bases in between. Germline lookup yields CDR1 SGHTA and CDR2 FQGNSA. The CDR3 consists of 13 residues. The DNA of the CDR3 is TGTGCCAGCAGCTGGGACTGGGACAATGAGCAGTTCTTC. Encoded protein: CASSWDWDNEQFF.

V and J are TRBV24-1 and TRBJ2-5; 11 bases are a match to TRBD2. Trimming removed 1 base from V and 4 bases from J; junction bases left unmatched: 4. This CDR3 comprises 16 residues. Per the germline V gene, CDR1 is KGHDR and CDR2 is SFDVKD. The DNA of the CDR3 is TGTGCCACCAGTGATTTTTCTAGCGGGGGGATAGAGACCCAGTACTTC. It translates to CATSDFSSGGIETQYF.

The CDR3 bases are TGTGCCAGCAGCTTCGGCAGGGTAAATGAAAAACTGTTTTTT. Translation: CASSFGRVNEKLFF. The rearrangement joins TRBV7-9 to TRBJ1-4, with D perhaps TRBD1 (5 bases). V dropped 3 bases and J dropped 5 bases, with 10 bases sitting between them. The germline V gene encodes CDR1 SEHNR and CDR2 FQNEAQ (reference sequence). This CDR3 has 14 residues.

The gene calls are TRBV4-1 and TRBJ1-1; maybe TRBD1 (5 bases). CDR3 length equals 15 residues. V lost 2 bases and J lost 4, with 14 bases in between. Germline CDR1 is MGHRA and CDR2 is YSYEKL. CDR3 coding DNA: TGCGCCAGCAGCCAAACGCCTGGGGGGGGCACTGAAGCTTTCTTT. This sequence encodes CASSQTPGGGTEAFF.

This clone was seen a single time. The rearrangement links TRBV30 to TRBJ2-2; D unresolved. V lost 5 bases, J lost 6 bases, and 13 bases lay in between. This CDR3 spans 13 amino acids. Germline V gene data show CDR1 as GTSNPN and CDR2 as SVGIG (reference sequence). In DNA form, the CDR3 reads TGTGCCTGGGAAGCTGGAAGTCCCGGGGAGCTGTTTTTT. This translates into CAWEAGSPGELFF.

This chain links TRBV19 with TRBJ1-5; D uncertain. The CDR3 totals 13 residues. V was clipped by 5 bases and J by 5 bases, with 10 bases between them. Germline lookup yields CDR1 LNHDA and CDR2 SQIVND (reference sequence). The CDR3 here is CASSLAVDQPQHF. CDR3 DNA: TGTGCCAGTAGTCTAGCAGTCGATCAGCCCCAGCATTTT.

This clone was seen a handful of times. V and J are TRBV7-6 and TRBJ2-1, with TRBD1 as a possible D gene (6 bases). This CDR3 region has 16 residues. Germline V gene sequence: CDR1 SGHVS, CDR2 FNYEAQ. The V end lost 5 bases, the J end lost 0 bases, and 14 bases lay between the germline ends. The CDR3 DNA is TGTGCCAGCAGCCGTGCTCAGGACAGCTCCTACAATGAGCAGTTCTTC. It is translated as CASSRAQDSSYNEQFF.

The CDR3 loop is CASSPSLLAGNTIYF. DNA of the CDR3: TGTGCCAGCAGCCCTAGTCTACTGGCTGGAAACACCATATATTTT. The chain joins TRBV3-1 (or the pseudogene TRBV3-2) to TRBJ1-3; D is unclear. CDR3 length equals 15 residues. Germline CDR1 and CDR2: LGHDT and YNNKEL (reference sequence). V lost 4 bases, J lost 2 bases, and 12 bases lay in between.

As to this clone: This sample includes further DNA sequences coding for the same CDR3. This rearrangement joins TRBV7-2 to TRBJ1-5; no reliable D call. The CDR3 sequence is 14 residues long. Germline lookup yields CDR1 SGHTA and CDR2 FQGNSA. The V gene lost 1 base and the J gene lost 0 bases, with 4 bases spanning the gap. CDR3 region: CASSLDSSNQPQHF. CDR3 in DNA: TGTGCCAGCAGCTTAGATAGTAGCAATCAGCCCCAGCATTTT.

The chain has TRBV19 and TRBJ1-5; 8 bases match TRBD1. The CDR3 covers 16 residues. V was clipped by 2 bases and J by 7 bases; unmatched bases: 10. Germline values: CDR1 LNHDA, CDR2 SQIVND (reference sequence). The CDR3 coding sequence is TGTGCCAGTAGTATATTGACAGGGGCGTCGGGACAGCCCCAGCATTTT. Protein sequence: CASSILTGASGQPQHF.

The chain joins TRBV5-4 to TRBJ2-1, with 7 nucleotides matching TRBD1. Germline lookup yields CDR1 SGHNT and CDR2 YYREEE (reference sequence). V shed 4 bases and J 6 bases; nucleotides not matched to a gene: 7. There are 14 residues in the CDR3. The CDR3 is CASSPRQGVNEQFF. As DNA, the CDR3 is TGTGCCAGCAGCCCTAGACAGGGTGTCAATGAGCAGTTCTTC.

The chain uses TRBV28 and TRBJ2-1; a weak D match, TRBD1 (5 bases). Trimming pared 7 bases from V and 7 bases from J, leaving 8 bases between. Germline CDR1 reads MDHEN; CDR2 reads SYDVKM. The length of the CDR3 is 11 residues. CDR3 DNA: TGTGCCAGCACTAGGGGAAATGAGCAGTTCTTC. Translating gives CASTRGNEQFF. Variable domain in full (rest from reference TRBV28 and TRBJ2-1): DVKVTQSSRYLVKRTGEKVFLECVQDMDHENMFWYRQDPGLGLRLIYFSYDVKMKEKGDIPEGYSVSREKKERFSLILESASTNQTSMYLCASTRGNEQFFGPGTRLTVL.

In its sample, this clone was seen once. The chain employs TRBV7-9 and TRBJ2-7, with TRBD1 matching 11 bases. Germline values: CDR1 SEHNR, CDR2 FQNEAQ (reference sequence). The CDR3 loop spans 14 amino acids. The ends lost 4 bases at V and 12 bases at J; junction bases unmatched: 11. CDR3 residues: CASSSGTGGHGPYF. In DNA, the CDR3 is TGTGCCAGCAGCTCCGGGACAGGGGGGCACGGGCCGTACTTC.

The chain combines TRBV7-9 with TRBJ1-4; D unresolved. V lost 5 bases and J 9 bases, leaving 19 bases between the germline ends. CDR1 and CDR2 from the germline V gene are SEHNR and FQNEAQ (reference sequence). The CDR3 contains 15 residues. The CDR3 coding sequence is TGTGCCAGCAGCCCCCTTCTCGGGGAAGGGAAAAAACTGTTTTTT. Translated: CASSPLLGEGKKLFF.

This chain joins TRBV7-8 and TRBJ1-1; a weak D match, TRBD1 (6 bases). The V and J ends lost 5 bases and 1 base respectively, with 23 bases between them. From germline, CDR1 is SGHVS and CDR2 FQNEAQ. CDR3 length: 18 residues. CDR3 in DNA: TGTGCCAGCAGCACACTAGTGGGGCAAGGGGGACGGAACACTGAAGCTTTCTTT. This sequence encodes CASSTLVGQGGRNTEAFF.

This chain's CDR3 is CASSVNTEAFF. As DNA, the CDR3 is TGTGCCAGCAGCGTAAACACTGAAGCTTTCTTT. The chain joins TRBV5-8 to TRBJ1-1; D not resolved. The length of the CDR3 is 11 residues. V lost 4 bases, J lost 2 bases, and 3 bases lay in between. Germline CDR1 is SGHTS and CDR2 is YDEGEE. Combining the CDR3 with reference TRBV5-8 and TRBJ1-1 gives the whole variable domain EAGVTQSPTHLIKTRGQQATLRCSPISGHTSVYWYQQALGLGLQFLLWYDEGEERNRGNFPPRFSGRQFPNYSSELNVNALELEDSALYLCASSVNTEAFFGQGTRLTVV.